The sequence of this TCR beta chain was determined in a study of blood T cell repertoires in COVID-19. The CDR3 has 20 amino acids. Clones were read by immunoSEQ multiplex PCR, and TCRdb kept only the in-frame ones, dropping some. The sample contains fewer than 250,000 clones, roughly nine tenths of which appear only once. This clone appeared once. Sequencing input: peripheral blood. The TCR was taken from a man aged 55 to 70 with COVID-19, enrolled during active disease. This chain uses TRBV21-1 with TRBJ2-1; the listed D gene, TRBD1, was not tested against the DNA. TRBV21-1 is deemed a pseudogene. In DNA form, the CDR3 reads TGTGCCAGCAGTCCCAAGGAGGGACAGTCAACCCTTGACTCCTACAATGAGCAGTTCTTC. This translates into CASSPKEGQSTLDSYNEQFF.